The 10 T cell receptor beta chains below all came from one sample that was sequenced in a study of T cells in Graves' hyperthyroidism and ophthalmopathy. Amplification of TCR beta CDR3 regions used RNA as the template. The TCR CDR3 first-round RT-PCR relied on the HTBI primer set. In TCRdb, the multiplex PCR reads were re-called with MiXCR into one record per CDR3 protein. Among some 380,000 distinct CDR3 sequences listed, roughly 14% were seen once. Source material: blood. The receptors shown here come from a man younger than 40 with Graves' hyperthyroidism that later progressed to Graves' ophthalmopathy.

The chain couples TRBV6-1 to TRBJ1-5; D possibly corresponds to TRBD1 (6 bases). The V gene lost 2 bases and the J gene lost 9 bases, with 14 bases spanning the gap. CDR3 length: 14 residues. The germline V gene has CDR1 MNHNS and CDR2 SASEGT. The CDR3 DNA follows: TGTGCCAGCAGTGAACAGACAGGCTGGTGGCCCCAGCATTTT. This gives the protein CASSEQTGWWPQHF.

This clonotype was seen repeatedly, ten times or more. The J gene is TRBJ1-3, the V gene TRBV6-1; the D is unclear. With 5 bases removed from V and 0 bases from J, the gap between germline ends came to 11 bases. This CDR3 is 15 amino acids long. Germline V gives CDR1 MNHNS, CDR2 SASEGT. CDR3 protein: CASSPRESSGNTIYF. The DNA for the CDR3 is TGTGCCAGCAGTCCTAGGGAGAGCTCTGGAAACACCATATATTTT.

This clonotype was picked up a small number of times. V gene TRBV20-1 combines with J gene TRBJ2-3, with D possibly TRBD2 on 7 matching bases. This CDR3 spans 14 amino acids. CDR1 and CDR2 (germline): DFQATT, SNEGSKA (reference sequence). CDR3 sequence (DNA): TGCAGCTGCCGGGCGGGGGCTTTCACAGATACGCAGTATTTT. This codes for CSCRAGAFTDTQYF.

V is TRBV28 and J is TRBJ2-7; D is possibly TRBD1 (5 bases). Trimming left V 5 bases short and J 6 bases short, with 20 bases between. CDR1 and CDR2 (germline): MDHEN, SYDVKM. This CDR3 has 15 residues. This CDR3 is CASSLSRVFLREQYF. The CDR3 nucleotides read TGTGCCAGCAGTCTCTCCAGGGTTTTCCTACGCGAGCAGTACTTC.

This clonotype showed up many times. The rearrangement uses TRBV7-6 and TRBJ2-5, with TRBD2 matching over 7 bases. This CDR3 spans 13 amino acids. With 5 bases clipped from V and 4 bases from J, the junction kept 4 bases outside the gene matches. Germline CDR1 is SGHVS and CDR2 is FNYEAQ. DNA for the CDR3: TGTGCCAGCAGCCCACTAGCGACAGAGACCCAGTACTTC. This codes for CASSPLATETQYF.

The chain couples TRBV5-1 to TRBJ2-3, with D unresolved. V lost 2 bases and J lost 5, with 12 bases in between. This CDR3 spans 14 amino acids. Germline V lookup: CDR1 SGHRS, CDR2 YFSETQ. The DNA of the CDR3 is TGCGCCAGCAGCTTCGCTCGTTCCGGAGATACGCAGTATTTT. It yields the protein CASSFARSGDTQYF.

The sample holds a few counts of this clonotype. The chain is built from TRBV30 and TRBJ2-3; TRBD1 matches 7 bases. The V and J ends lost 5 bases and 3 bases, in that order; junction bases with no gene match: 11. Looked up from germline, CDR1 is GTSNPN and CDR2 is SVGIG (reference sequence). The CDR3 consists of 15 residues. For the CDR3, the DNA is TGTGCCTGGCAAGGGGGCAGCTATACAACAGATACGCAGTATTTT. It is translated as CAWQGGSYTTDTQYF.

This clonotype was recorded at least ten times. The chain carries TRBV12-3 or TRBV12-4 and TRBJ2-2, with D uncertain. Trimming took off 7 bases at V and 0 bases at J, with 12 bases between the two ends. The CDR3 extends over 15 amino acids. The CDR3 region is CASTPVLSNTGELFF. Written as DNA, the CDR3 is TGTGCCAGCACCCCCGTTTTGTCGAACACCGGGGAGCTGTTTTTT.

This clonotype was detected many times. The chain has TRBV20-1 and TRBJ2-1, with 7 bases identical to TRBD2. The germline V gene has CDR1 DFQATT and CDR2 SNEGSKA (reference sequence). This CDR3 comprises 15 residues. J was trimmed by 4 bases and V by 0 bases; bases with no gene match: 6. CDR3 DNA sequence: TGCAGTGCTAGAGATACCGGGGGGTCTTACAATGAGCAGTTCTTC. Amino acid sequence: CSARDTGGSYNEQFF.

For this clonotype: This may come from a read error, since a much larger clone is one base off. The J gene is TRBJ2-5, the V gene TRBV6-1, with TRBD1 as a possible D gene (6 bases). The CDR3 is 14 residues long. CDR1 MNHNS and CDR2 SASEGT come from the germline V gene. V was clipped by 11 bases and J by 5 bases, with 21 bases between them. The CDR3 coding sequence is TGTGCCGGCTCCCGGGACAAAGATCGGGAGACCCAGTACTTC. Amino acids: CAGSRDKDRETQYF.